This TCR beta chain was sequenced during a study of T-cell reconstitution after alpha-beta-depleted transplantation in children (dated by TCRdb to about 2016). For context, the study as a whole: The study quantitatively tracked T-cell immune reconstitution after TCRalphabeta/CD19-depleted allogeneic hematopoietic cell transplantation in children using TCR repertoire profiling. Overall study results and their limits: About two months after transplant, the apparently early recovery of alphabetaT-cell counts reportedly depended on just several hundred clones that had expanded rapidly and came from non-depleted graft cells. In some patients, the high TCRbeta diversity seen at day 60 was put down to recipient T cells and intrathymic progenitors that had survived conditioning. Hyperexpanded clone frequencies declined over subsequent months; after one year, T-cell counts and TCRbeta diversity were mostly attributed to newly produced T cells.

Library method: PCR. Sequencing instrument: Illumina HiSeq 2500. To normalize quantification of the TCRbeta repertoire, the TCR libraries were built with molecular barcoding that relied on unique molecular identifiers. TCRdb applied fastp at Q25 and MiXCR to the public reads, then kept only in-frame beta chains. Every entry covers one CDR3 protein and lists the most common genes and DNA from its rows. The table for this sample lists 750,000 to 950,000 distinct CDR3 sequences; approximately 15% of them were counted only once. The ten largest clones capture 5% of the sample. Per the publication, the treatment or condition label means: allogeneic hematopoietic cell transplantation with graft depleted of TCRalphabeta T cells and CD19 B cells. The children who served as transplant recipients had been given grafts of TCRalphabeta/CD19-depleted allogeneic hematopoietic cells. This clonotype was seen many times. The specificity of this receptor is unknown. Base qualities are missing; no much larger clone stands one base away.

The germline V gene (reference sequence) gives CDR1 as DFQATT and CDR2 as SNEGSKA. The CDR3, from cysteine to phenylalanine, totals 15 residues. The entry retains the CDR3 DNA only, 45 bases that are in frame from base 1. A distance of 13 bases separates the germline ends of V and J, which lose 0 bases and 2 bases respectively. The starting material was PBMCs, mostly from graft donor cells, obtained 360 days after TCRalphabeta/CD19-depleted stem cell transplant. The V gene is TRBV20-1 and the J gene is TRBJ2-5; the D gene cannot be named for sure. The receptor was isolated from a male patient younger than 18 who had a stem cell transplant for acute lymphoblastic leukemia, so the T cells may come from the graft donor. The CDR3 has the sequence CSARDGSSGQETQYF. The DNA reads as follows: TGCAGTGCTAGAGATGGGTCTAGTGGACAAGAGACCCAGTACTTC.